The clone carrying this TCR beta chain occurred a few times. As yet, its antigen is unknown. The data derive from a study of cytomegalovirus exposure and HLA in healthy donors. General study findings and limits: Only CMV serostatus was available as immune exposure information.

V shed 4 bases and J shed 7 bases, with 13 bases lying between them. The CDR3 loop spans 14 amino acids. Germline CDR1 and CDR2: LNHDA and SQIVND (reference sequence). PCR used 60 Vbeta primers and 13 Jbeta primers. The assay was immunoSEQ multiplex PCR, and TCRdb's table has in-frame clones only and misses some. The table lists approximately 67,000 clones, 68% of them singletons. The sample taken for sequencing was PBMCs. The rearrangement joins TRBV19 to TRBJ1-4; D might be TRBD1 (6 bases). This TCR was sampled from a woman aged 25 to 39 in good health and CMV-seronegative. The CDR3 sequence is CASSTTGISEKLFF. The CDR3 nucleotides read TGTGCCAGTAGTACGACAGGCATAAGTGAAAAACTGTTTTTT.